This T cell receptor (beta chain) was sequenced for a study of blood T cell repertoires in COVID-19. The V gene's germline CDR1 is SGHVS and CDR2 FQNEAQ. CDR3 length: 14 amino acids. V was clipped by 4 bases and J by 0 bases, with 7 bases between them. In the original workflow: Amplified reference gene primers provided the basis for estimating nucleated cell counts. Profiled with immunoSEQ multiplex PCR; TCRdb holds only in-frame clones, not every one. V and J calls plus clone size are reproduced from that table; the DNA served to infer D and trimming. The table includes about 150,000 clones, approximately 73% detected once.

Sequencing used peripheral blood. This receptor was obtained from a woman at least 80 years old with acute or convalescent COVID-19. The rearrangement links TRBV7-8 to TRBJ1-5; D unclear. Here the CDR3 DNA reads TGTGCCAGCAGCTGGACTGATAGCAATCAGCCCCAGCATTTT. This translates into CASSWTDSNQPQHF.